This T cell receptor beta chain comes out of a study of blood T cell repertoires in COVID-19. Study background: Sites in the United States, Italy and Spain provided acute and convalescent COVID-19 samples. PBMCs, B-cell-depleted T cells, or T cells provided the cDNA or gDNA that made up the material.

Cohort placement rested on clinical history that participants reported themselves. The repertoire was sequenced with immunoSEQ multiplex PCR; TCRdb's copy has only in-frame clones and lacks some. The sample has 250,000 or so clones, over 80% seen once. The germline V gene has CDR1 DFQATT and CDR2 SNEGSKA (reference sequence). The CDR3 totals 11 residues. J lost 7 bases, V lost 6 bases, and 3 bases had no gene match. V usage is TRBV20-1 and J usage is TRBJ1-5; the match to TRBD1 covers 7 bases. The TCR sequence derives from a woman under 40 with acute COVID-19. Specimen: PBMCs or T cells enriched from blood (not recorded which). CDR3 bases: TGCAGTGCGGGACAGATACAGCCCCAGCATTTT. Its protein product is CSAGQIQPQHF.